Following are 30 T cell receptor beta chains from one sample sequenced in a study of blood T cell repertoires in COVID-19. Sequencing used immunoSEQ multiplex PCR; TCRdb keeps in-frame clones, though not all of them. Here the sample spans 130,000 to 150,000 clones, 80% to 90% being singletons. The sequenced sample was peripheral blood. The receptor source for this set is a woman aged 45-65 years with active or convalescent COVID-19.

This chain links TRBV9 with TRBJ1-6, with 9 bases that match TRBD1. In germline, CDR1 is SGDLS, CDR2 YYNGEE. The CDR3 contains 16 residues. J lost 8 bases, V lost 4 bases, and 10 bases had no gene match. DNA of the CDR3: TGTGCCAGCAGCCCCCCGACGGGGACAGGGTATTCACCCCTCCACTTT. Amino acid sequence: CASSPPTGTGYSPLHF.

The chain links TRBV28 to TRBJ1-4, with no clear D. CDR3 size: 16 residues. V was cut by 3 bases and J by 8 bases, with 19 bases left in between. Germline-derived CDR1 and CDR2 are MDHEN and SYDVKM. In nucleotides, the CDR3 is TGTGCCAGCAGTTTTTGGGCCTTTTCTGAGACGGAAAAACTGTTTTTT. This encodes CASSFWAFSETEKLFF.

The chain joins TRBV14 to TRBJ1-2, with 8 bases that match TRBD1. This CDR3 spans 15 amino acids. V dropped 4 bases and J dropped 4; count of bases not matched to a gene: 8. Looked up from germline, CDR1 is SGHDN and CDR2 is FVKESK. CDR3 residues: CASSPPGTGLYGYTF. The CDR3 coding sequence is TGTGCCAGCAGCCCACCCGGGACAGGTCTCTATGGCTACACCTTC.

V and J are TRBV30 and TRBJ1-2; TRBD1 matches at 7 bases. The germline CDR1 and CDR2 sequences are GTSNPN and SVGIG (reference sequence). CDR3 length equals 16 residues. The V and J ends lost 1 base and 5 bases, in that order; junction bases with no gene match: 13. In nucleotides, the CDR3 is TGTGCCTGGAGTGCGACAGGGCAAGCGACACGGTATGGCTACACCTTC. Translated: CAWSATGQATRYGYTF.

The chain couples TRBV4-1 to TRBJ2-5, with D possibly TRBD2 on 5 matching bases. Between the trimmed V and J ends, which lost 4 bases and 2 bases, there was a span of 11 bases. The CDR3 covers 14 residues. Germline V gene sequence: CDR1 MGHRA, CDR2 YSYEKL. CDR3 residues: CASSLARDQETQYF. CDR3 coding DNA: TGCGCCAGCAGCCTCGCGAGGGATCAAGAGACCCAGTACTTC.

The rearrangement uses TRBV19 and TRBJ2-6; 7 positions match TRBD1. CDR1 and CDR2 from the germline V gene are LNHDA and SQIVND (reference sequence). Trimming took 8 bases from V and 3 from J; bases not matched to a gene: 1. The CDR3 runs to 13 residues. CDR3 nucleotides: TGTGCCAGTGGGACAGTTGGGGCCAACGTCCTGACTTTC. This gives the protein CASGTVGANVLTF.

This clone was seen just once. J is TRBJ2-7 and V is TRBV25-1, with a tentative D call TRBD2 (5 bases). CDR1 MGHDK and CDR2 SYGVNS come from the germline V gene. Trimming left V 6 bases short and J 1 base short, with 16 bases between. The CDR3 is 15 amino acids. CDR3 loop: CASSPLGVLSYEQYF. The CDR3, as DNA: TGTGCCAGCAGCCCTTTGGGAGTACTTTCCTACGAGCAGTACTTC.

This sequence joins TRBV5-1 and TRBJ1-5; 10 bases line up with TRBD1. Germline V gene sequence: CDR1 SGHRS, CDR2 YFSETQ. After removal of 4 bases from V and 4 bases from J, the junction contained 8 bases not matched to a gene. The CDR3 has 16 amino acids. CDR3 region: CASSAIRDRGNQPQHF. The CDR3 DNA follows: TGCGCCAGCAGCGCGATCCGGGACAGGGGTAATCAGCCCCAGCATTTT. The variable domain in full, with the rest retrieved from reference TRBV5-1 and TRBJ1-5, is KAGVTQTPRYLIKTRGQQVTLSCSPISGHRSVSWYQQTPGQGLQFLFEYFSETQRNKGNFPGRFSGRQFSNSRSEMNVSTLELGDSALYLCASSAIRDRGNQPQHFGDGTRLSIL.

CDR3 DNA: TGCAGCGGGGGTCCGAGATATTCCGATACGCAGTATTTT. Amino acid sequence: CSGGPRYSDTQYF. The chain employs TRBV29-1 and TRBJ2-3; D uncertain. Per the germline V gene, CDR1 is SQVTM and CDR2 is ANQGSEA. Trimming removed 7 bases at V and 6 bases at J, with 17 bases between. The CDR3 has 13 residues.

This chain uses TRBV25-1 with TRBJ2-7, with 7 bases aligning to TRBD1. Germline V lookup: CDR1 MGHDK, CDR2 SYGVNS. The J segment lost 4 bases and the V segment lost 5 bases, leaving 11 bases of the junction unmatched. The CDR3 covers 15 residues. CDR3 in amino acids: CASSKPTGKGYEQYF. The DNA of the CDR3 is TGTGCCAGCAGTAAACCGACAGGGAAGGGGTACGAGCAGTACTTC.

The rearrangement uses TRBV12-5 and TRBJ2-2, with 8 bases fitting TRBD2. The CDR3 loop spans 17 amino acids. The germline V gene has CDR1 LGHNT and CDR2 FRNRAP. V dropped 6 bases and J dropped 3; count of bases not matched to a gene: 12. The CDR3: CASGPPGRREDTGELFF. Here the CDR3 DNA reads TGTGCTAGTGGACCCCCTGGACGGCGGGAGGACACCGGGGAGCTGTTTTTT. The entire variable domain, with the rest obtained from reference TRBV12-5 and TRBJ2-2, is as follows: DARVTQTPRHKVTEMGQEVTMRCQPILGHNTVFWYRQTMMQGLELLAYFRNRAPLDDSGMPKDRFSAEMPDATLATLKIQPSEPRDSAVYFCASGPPGRREDTGELFFGEGSRLTVL.

The chain is built from TRBV7-8 and TRBJ1-5; 8 positions agree with TRBD1. V was clipped by 5 bases and J by 7 bases; unmatched bases: 10. The germline CDR1 and CDR2 sequences are SGHVS and FQNEAQ. The CDR3 length is 15 residues. CDR3 protein: CASSRGQGRVQPQHF. In DNA, the CDR3 is TGTGCCAGCAGCCGTGGACAGGGAAGGGTCCAGCCCCAGCATTTT.

This chain joins TRBV4-3 and TRBJ1-4; 9 bases map to TRBD1. CDR3 length: 15 residues. The germline V gene encodes CDR1 LGHNA and CDR2 YSLEER. V shed 1 base and J 8 bases; nucleotides not matched to a gene: 5. In DNA, the CDR3 is TGCGCCAGCAGCCAAGGGACAGGGGCTGGGGAAAAACTGTTTTTT. Its translation: CASSQGTGAGEKLFF.

The chain combines TRBV4-1 with TRBJ2-5, with 9 bases identical to TRBD2. Germline V CDR1 and CDR2: MGHRA, YSYEKL. V lost 4 bases to trimming and J lost 2 bases; unmatched junction nucleotides: 8. The CDR3 has 16 residues. CDR3 sequence: CASSPRLADTQETQYF. DNA of the CDR3: TGCGCCAGCAGCCCCAGACTAGCGGATACTCAAGAGACCCAGTACTTC.

The chain combines TRBV7-2 with TRBJ2-2, with a weak D call TRBD2 (7 bases). Germline V CDR1 and CDR2: SGHTA, FQGNSA. The CDR3 is 15 residues long. V shed 6 bases and J shed 6 bases, with 17 bases lying between them. CDR3 loop: CASRPRGGWSGELFF. The DNA for the CDR3 is TGTGCCAGCAGGCCTAGGGGGGGCTGGTCCGGGGAGCTGTTTTTT.

This clone was counted a single time. CDR3 in amino acids: CASSEQGMNTIYF. The CDR3 DNA reads TGTGCCAGCAGTGAGCAGGGGATGAACACCATATATTTT. The chain carries TRBV6-1 and TRBJ1-3, with D perhaps matching TRBD1 (6 bases). V lost 3 bases to trimming and J lost 7 bases, with 10 bases between them. Germline lookup yields CDR1 MNHNS and CDR2 SASEGT. The CDR3 totals 13 residues.

V and J are TRBV20-1 and TRBJ2-1; weak D call: TRBD1 (7 bases). The CDR3 is 11 amino acids. Trimming took 5 bases from V and 8 from J, leaving 10 bases between them. Germline values: CDR1 DFQATT, CDR2 SNEGSKA (reference sequence). The CDR3 DNA sequence: TGCAGTGCTCCCAGGGGGGATGAGCAGTTCTTC. As protein: CSAPRGDEQFF.

The chain joins TRBV24-1 to TRBJ1-5, with D possibly being TRBD1 (6 bases). Germline CDR1 and CDR2: KGHDR and SFDVKD. V was shortened by 1 base and J by 0 bases, with 18 bases between the two germline ends. CDR3 size: 19 residues. The chain's CDR3 is CATSDFVLRAGDSNQPQHF. DNA of the CDR3: TGTGCCACCAGTGATTTTGTTCTTAGGGCAGGGGATAGCAATCAGCCCCAGCATTTT.

The gene calls are TRBV5-1 and TRBJ2-1; TRBD2 matches 7 bases. Germline CDR1 SGHRS, CDR2 YFSETQ. The CDR3 sequence is 18 residues long. Trimming removed 3 bases from V and 0 bases from J; junction bases left unmatched: 12. The CDR3 nucleotides are TGCGCCAGCAGCTCTTGGGGGGGGACTCTCATCTCCTACAATGAGCAGTTCTTC. Its protein product is CASSSWGGTLISYNEQFF.

The chain uses TRBV27 and TRBJ1-1; D is undetermined. CDR3 length equals 14 residues. Between the trimmed V and J ends, which lost 5 bases and 9 bases, there was a span of 19 bases. From germline, CDR1 is MNHEY and CDR2 SMNVEV (reference sequence). CDR3 amino acids: CASSLKTQDTQAFF. The CDR3 bases are TGTGCCAGCAGTCTCAAGACCCAGGATACCCAAGCTTTCTTT.

V is TRBV6-5 and J is TRBJ1-1, with a possible D match to TRBD1 (5 bases). The CDR3 loop spans 13 amino acids. V was trimmed by 2 bases and J by 5 bases, leaving 9 bases between them. Germline V gives CDR1 MNHEY, CDR2 SVGAGI. The CDR3 bases are TGTGCCAGCAGTTACGAGGGGAGGACTGAAGCTTTCTTT. Translated, it gives CASSYEGRTEAFF.

The V and J genes are TRBV10-2 and TRBJ1-2; TRBD1 aligns across 7 bases. Germline-derived CDR1 and CDR2 are WSHSY and SAAADI. With 9 bases clipped from V and 7 bases from J, the junction kept 11 bases outside the gene matches. The CDR3 has 13 residues. CDR3 residues: CASKQGTPSGYTF. The CDR3, as DNA: TGCGCCAGTAAACAGGGGACTCCGTCTGGCTACACCTTC.

This clone is a singleton in its sample. The J gene is TRBJ1-1, the V gene TRBV7-9, with a weak D call TRBD1 (5 bases). The length of the CDR3 is 15 residues. Germline V gives CDR1 SEHNR, CDR2 FQNEAQ (reference sequence). The V gene lost 5 bases and the J gene lost 4 bases, with 17 bases spanning the gap. For the CDR3, the DNA is TGTGCCAGCAGCAACCGTGGTAGGGGATCCACTGAAGCTTTCTTT. Amino acids: CASSNRGRGSTEAFF.

The gene calls are TRBV19 and TRBJ1-3; the D gene is possibly TRBD1 (5 bases). The CDR3 is made up of 16 amino acids. V was pared by 7 bases and J by 0 bases, with 16 bases between. Looked up from germline, CDR1 is LNHDA and CDR2 is SQIVND (reference sequence). CDR3 nucleotides: TGTGCCAGTAATTTGGGCCCAGGGAACTCTGGAAACACCATATATTTT. This translates into CASNLGPGNSGNTIYF.

The rearrangement uses TRBV3-1 (or the pseudogene TRBV3-2) and TRBJ2-3; TRBD1 matches at 7 bases. Germline V gives CDR1 LGHDT, CDR2 YNNKEL (reference sequence). The CDR3 totals 15 residues. V shed 2 bases, J shed 5 bases, and the junction held 7 bases outside the gene matches. The CDR3 reads CASSQKGAPEDTQYF. CDR3 sequence (DNA): TGTGCCAGCAGCCAAAAGGGGGCGCCGGAAGATACGCAGTATTTT.

Remarks on this clone: Additional DNA sequences in this sample encode the identical CDR3. The CDR3 here is CASSRGTEAFF. The CDR3 coding sequence is TGTGCCAGCAGCCGGGGCACTGAAGCTTTCTTT. The rearrangement joins TRBV6-5 to TRBJ1-1; D is ambiguous. Germline V gives CDR1 MNHEY, CDR2 SVGAGI. The CDR3 runs to 11 residues. Trimming removed 6 bases at V and 4 bases at J, with 6 bases between.

The chain carries TRBV18 and TRBJ1-2; weak D call: TRBD1 (5 bases). Germline V lookup: CDR1 KGHSH, CDR2 LQKENI. CDR3 size: 13 residues. Trimming left V 0 bases short and J 14 bases short, with 16 bases between. CDR3: CASSPPSGTGVTF. For the CDR3, the DNA is TGTGCCAGCTCACCACCGAGCGGCACGGGGGTGACCTTC.

The chain links TRBV9 to TRBJ1-2; no clear D gene. Trimming took 0 bases from V and 8 from J, leaving 14 bases between them. Germline V gives CDR1 SGDLS, CDR2 YYNGEE. This CDR3 is 14 amino acids long. Here the CDR3 DNA reads TGTGCCAGCAGCGTAGGGGAGGCGATAGGCGGCTACACCTTC. It is translated as CASSVGEAIGGYTF.

This chain links TRBV5-1 with TRBJ2-7; no reliable D call. The CDR3 sequence is 14 residues long. Germline assignment: CDR1 SGHRS and CDR2 YFSETQ. V was trimmed by 4 bases and J by 6 bases, leaving 17 bases between them. The CDR3 sequence: CASSPRQGVGEQYF. The CDR3 DNA is TGCGCCAGCAGCCCGAGACAAGGCGTTGGCGAGCAGTACTTC. Based on the CDR3 plus reference TRBV5-1 and TRBJ2-7, the full variable domain is KAGVTQTPRYLIKTRGQQVTLSCSPISGHRSVSWYQQTPGQGLQFLFEYFSETQRNKGNFPGRFSGRQFSNSRSEMNVSTLELGDSALYLCASSPRQGVGEQYFGPGTRLTVT.

This sequence joins TRBV9 and TRBJ1-4, with 10 bases lining up with TRBD1. This CDR3 comprises 15 residues. The junction had 6 bases not matched to a gene; V was cut back by 3 bases and J by 7 bases. Germline loops: CDR1 SGDLS, CDR2 YYNGEE. The CDR3 DNA reads TGTGCCAGCAGCGAGTCCGGGACAGGGGCTGAAAAACTGTTTTTT. Its protein product is CASSESGTGAEKLFF.